These 27 T cell receptor beta chains were sequenced from one sample in a study of blood T cell repertoires in COVID-19. The repertoire was sequenced with immunoSEQ multiplex PCR; TCRdb's copy has only in-frame clones and lacks some. This table has 150,000 to 160,000 clones, approximately 83% appearing once. Source material: peripheral blood. The receptors here all came from a woman in her sixties with acute or convalescent COVID-19.

This rearrangement joins TRBV4-1 to TRBJ1-4, with TRBD1 matching 7 bases. The length of the CDR3 is 14 residues. Germline CDR1 reads MGHRA; CDR2 reads YSYEKL. With V trimmed by 2 bases and J by 8 bases, 5 bases remained unmatched. DNA for the CDR3: TGCGCCAGCAGCCAATCAGAACAGGGGGAAAAACTGTTTTTT. This translates into CASSQSEQGEKLFF.

V is TRBV10-1 and J is TRBJ2-1; TRBD2 aligns across 13 bases. The length of the CDR3 is 13 residues. Losses at the gene ends were 9 bases for V and 9 bases for J; bases not matched to a gene: 5. Germline V lookup: CDR1 WNHNN, CDR2 SYGVQD (reference sequence). CDR3 residues: CASGGLAGSEQFF. CDR3 coding DNA: TGCGCCAGTGGGGGACTAGCGGGGTCTGAGCAGTTCTTC.

The chain uses TRBV11-2 and TRBJ1-2, with D possibly matching TRBD1 (5 bases). V lost 4 bases and J lost 8, with 11 bases in between. This CDR3 region has 12 residues. Germline assignment: CDR1 SGHAT and CDR2 FQNNGV. CDR3 bases: TGTGCCAGCAGCTACCAGGGAGGGGGCTACACCTTC. This codes for CASSYQGGGYTF.

This clone has just one count. The genes are TRBV6-5 and TRBJ1-3; TRBD1 is a possible D gene (5 bases). The CDR3 is made up of 16 amino acids. Deletions cut 3 bases from V and 0 bases from J, with 12 bases between. Per the germline V gene, CDR1 is MNHEY and CDR2 is SVGAGI. Written as DNA, the CDR3 is TGTGCCAGCAGTTATGGGGCCAGCCGCTCTGGAAACACCATATATTTT. Its translation: CASSYGASRSGNTIYF.

A remark on this clone: An end of the junction differs from the germline gene, which may be a read error. The genes are TRBV7-8 and TRBJ1-1; TRBD1 matches at 10 bases. CDR3 length equals 17 residues. Germline-derived CDR1 and CDR2 are SGHVS and FQNEAQ. Here the CDR3 reads CASSLSEGTGVYTEAFF. The DNA for the CDR3 is TGTGCCAGCAGCTTATCCGAGGGGACAGGGGTTTACACTGAGGCTTTCTTT.

The chain recombines TRBV6-1 with TRBJ2-2; 12 bases are a match to TRBD2. Losses at the gene ends were 2 bases for V and 0 bases for J; bases not matched to a gene: 4. This CDR3 spans 18 amino acids. The germline V gene has CDR1 MNHNS and CDR2 SASEGT. CDR3 nucleotides: TGTGCCAGCAGTGAACGTCCTAGCGGGGGGGCGAACACCGGGGAGCTGTTTTTT. Its protein product is CASSERPSGGANTGELFF.

As concerns this clone: The junction and the germline gene differ at one end; a read error may be behind it. The genes are TRBV5-1 and TRBJ2-4; 9 nucleotides agree with TRBD1. This CDR3 is 16 amino acids long. Germline V gives CDR1 SGHRS, CDR2 YFSETQ. The CDR3 is CASSIPTGGSNNIQYF. DNA of the CDR3: TGCGCCAGCAGCATTCCGACAGGGGGATCCAACAACATTCAGTACTTC.

The chain is built from TRBV6-6 and TRBJ2-1; 8 nucleotides agree with TRBD1. This CDR3 contains 16 residues. From germline, CDR1 is MNHNY and CDR2 SVGAGI (reference sequence). J lost 7 bases, V lost 1 base, and 9 bases had no gene match. The CDR3 loop is CASSYYGGQGWNEQFF. In DNA form, the CDR3 reads TGTGCCAGCAGTTACTATGGCGGACAGGGTTGGAATGAGCAGTTCTTC.

The chain recombines TRBV3-1 (or the pseudogene TRBV3-2) with TRBJ2-2, with D perhaps matching TRBD2 (5 bases). Deletions cut 1 base from V and 5 bases from J, with 8 bases between. The CDR3 runs 14 residues. Germline lookup yields CDR1 LGHDT and CDR2 YNNKEL (reference sequence). Here the CDR3 reads CASSQGGGTGELFF. The CDR3, as DNA: TGTGCCAGCAGCCAAGGAGGAGGTACCGGGGAGCTGTTTTTT.

This clone came up once. The rearrangement links TRBV19 to TRBJ1-2; 7 bases line up with TRBD1. Trimming at V came to 7 bases and at J to 4 bases, leaving 0 bases not matched to a gene. Germline assignment: CDR1 LNHDA and CDR2 SQIVND (reference sequence). The CDR3 is made up of 11 amino acids. This chain's CDR3 is CASTGGYGYTF. The CDR3 nucleotides read TGTGCCAGTACAGGGGGCTATGGCTACACCTTC.

The V and J genes are TRBV5-4 and TRBJ2-5, with D hard to call. Germline V gene lookup returns CDR1 SGHNT and CDR2 YYREEE (reference sequence). CDR3 length: 14 amino acids. Between the trimmed V and J ends, which lost 2 bases and 0 bases, there was a span of 8 bases. The CDR3 coding sequence is TGTGCCAGCAGCTTAGTCGGGTACCAAGAGACCCAGTACTTC. Amino acid sequence: CASSLVGYQETQYF.

This clone was counted a few times. The V and J genes are TRBV13 and TRBJ1-2, with a weak D call TRBD1 (6 bases). V was cut by 2 bases and J by 4 bases, with 17 bases left in between. The CDR3 is 16 residues long. The germline CDR1 and CDR2 sequences are PRHDT and FYEKMQ (reference sequence). CDR3 residues: CASSLSYHRDTYGYTF. The CDR3 nucleotides are TGTGCCAGCAGCTTATCGTACCACAGGGATACCTATGGCTACACCTTC.

V is TRBV5-6 and J is TRBJ2-1; D is unresolved. CDR1 is SGHDT and CDR2 is YYEEEE in the germline V gene. Trimming left V 5 bases short and J 3 bases short, with 12 bases between. The CDR3 totals 14 residues. CDR3: CASSLPGNYNEQFF. The CDR3, as DNA: TGTGCCAGCAGTCTCCCGGGTAACTACAATGAGCAGTTCTTC.

The chain has TRBV27 and TRBJ1-5; TRBD1 matches at 9 bases. Germline lookup yields CDR1 MNHEY and CDR2 SMNVEV (reference sequence). This CDR3 comprises 17 residues. Unmatched junction bases numbered 13, after V lost 8 bases and J lost 2 bases. Here the CDR3 DNA reads TGTGCCAGCTCGCGTTACCCGACAGGGGGGGGCAATCAGCCCCAGCATTTT. Its protein is CASSRYPTGGGNQPQHF.

This chain uses TRBV30 with TRBJ1-2; D is undetermined. Trimming removed 5 bases from V and 0 bases from J, with 10 bases in between. CDR1 GTSNPN and CDR2 SVGIG come from the germline V gene (reference sequence). The CDR3 consists of 13 residues. The CDR3 DNA follows: TGTGCCTGGGCCTCGCAGACTAACTATGGCTACACCTTC. Its translation is CAWASQTNYGYTF.

The chain employs TRBV6-1 and TRBJ2-7, with 11 bases lining up with TRBD1. In germline, CDR1 is MNHNS, CDR2 SASEGT. The CDR3 has 17 residues. V gave up 3 bases and J gave up 2 bases; unmatched junction bases: 9. CDR3 in DNA: TGTGCCAGCAGTGAGTTCCCTCCGGGACAGGGGGCCTACGAGCAGTACTTC. As protein: CASSEFPPGQGAYEQYF.

This clone was recorded a few times. The J gene is TRBJ1-2, the V gene TRBV3-1 (or the pseudogene TRBV3-2); 11 positions match TRBD1. There are 14 residues in the CDR3. Germline CDR1 and CDR2: LGHDT and YNNKEL (reference sequence). Germline trimming cut 7 bases from V and 4 bases from J; bases unmatched to any gene: 5. The CDR3 nucleotides read TGTGCCAGCACGGGACAGGGGGTTTTCTATGGCTACACCTTC. Protein sequence: CASTGQGVFYGYTF.

V gene TRBV5-5 combines with J gene TRBJ1-4; D gene unclear. The CDR3 is 15 amino acids. CDR1 is SGHKS, CDR2 YYEKEE, per germline (reference sequence). V gave up 0 bases and J gave up 7 bases, with 13 bases separating them. CDR3 sequence: CASSLVGEGLEKLFF. CDR3 coding DNA: TGTGCCAGCAGCTTGGTTGGAGAAGGTCTTGAAAAACTGTTTTTT. Complete variable domain (other parts from reference TRBV5-5 and TRBJ1-4): DAGVTQSPTHLIKTRGQQVTLRCSPISGHKSVSWYQQVLGQGPQFIFQYYEKEERGRGNFPDRFSARQFPNYSSELNVNALLLGDSALYLCASSLVGEGLEKLFFGSGTQLSVL.

About this clone: One end of the junction varies from germline; a read error may be responsible. V is TRBV29-1 and J is TRBJ2-3; TRBD2 aligns across 11 bases. This CDR3 has 17 residues. Germline V gives CDR1 SQVTM, CDR2 ANQGSEA. CDR3: CSVDPLAGGTFTYTQYF. CDR3 coding DNA: TGCAGCGTTGATCCCCTAGCGGGGGGAACTTTCACATATACGCAGTATTTT.

This rearrangement joins TRBV5-1 to TRBJ1-4; 8 nucleotides line up with TRBD1. J was trimmed by 8 bases and V by 2 bases; bases with no gene match: 8. Germline CDR1 reads SGHRS; CDR2 reads YFSETQ. This CDR3 is 15 amino acids long. As DNA, the CDR3 is TGCGCCAGCAGCTTCGGTCAGGGGGCGAGGGAAAAACTGTTTTTT. Protein product: CASSFGQGAREKLFF.

The chain links TRBV10-3 to TRBJ2-1; tentative D call: TRBD2 (6 bases). Germline loops: CDR1 ENHRY, CDR2 SYGVKD. The CDR3 contains 16 residues. Trimming left V 6 bases short and J 5 bases short, with 20 bases between. The CDR3 sequence is CAIRASGGRNNNEQFF. The CDR3 DNA is TGTGCCATCAGGGCCTCAGGAGGGCGAAATAACAATGAGCAGTTCTTC.

The chain carries TRBV11-2 and TRBJ1-1; a possible D gene is TRBD1 (5 bases). V gave up 1 base and J gave up 5 bases, with 8 bases separating them. The CDR3 covers 13 residues. Germline V gene data show CDR1 as SGHAT and CDR2 as FQNNGV. Here the CDR3 DNA reads TGTGCCAGCAGCTTAGGGGGCCGGACTGAAGCTTTCTTT. The encoded protein is CASSLGGRTEAFF.

The chain combines TRBV7-8 with TRBJ2-1; D gene uncertain. This CDR3 has 13 residues. Germline CDR1 SGHVS, CDR2 FQNEAQ. V dropped 1 base and J dropped 4 bases, with 5 bases sitting between them. The CDR3 sequence is CASSLDTYNEQFF. The CDR3 region has the DNA TGTGCCAGCAGCTTAGACACATACAATGAGCAGTTCTTC.

This clone has only a few counts. The chain has TRBV9 and TRBJ1-1; the match to TRBD1 covers 9 bases. The CDR3 loop spans 15 amino acids. Germline loops: CDR1 SGDLS, CDR2 YYNGEE. V lost 3 bases, J lost 1 base, and 4 bases stayed unmatched. CDR3 sequence: CASSAPGQGNTEAFF. The CDR3 DNA reads as TGTGCCAGCAGCGCTCCGGGACAGGGGAACACTGAAGCTTTCTTT.

The chain uses TRBV4-1 and TRBJ2-7, with a weak D call TRBD1 (7 bases). Germline V gives CDR1 MGHRA, CDR2 YSYEKL. V lost 2 bases to trimming and J lost 2 bases, with 19 bases between them. The CDR3 consists of 17 residues. Here the CDR3 reads CASSQRGDRSPPYEQYF. CDR3 nucleotides: TGCGCCAGCAGCCAAAGGGGGGACAGATCACCTCCCTACGAGCAGTACTTC.

V is TRBV5-1 and J is TRBJ1-2, with D maybe TRBD1 (6 bases). Looked up from germline, CDR1 is SGHRS and CDR2 is YFSETQ. Trimming removed 1 base from V and 3 bases from J, with 10 bases in between. The CDR3 consists of 14 residues. CDR3 region: CASSLQGNDYGYTF. The CDR3 DNA reads as TGCGCCAGCAGCTTGCAGGGGAACGACTATGGCTACACCTTC.

This chain joins TRBV7-8 and TRBJ2-3, with D tentatively TRBD2 (5 bases). This CDR3 is 16 amino acids long. Trimming removed 1 base from V and 3 bases from J, with 14 bases in between. CDR1 is SGHVS and CDR2 is FQNEAQ in the germline V gene. This CDR3 is CASSLGSGRGTDTQYF. The CDR3 nucleotides read TGTGCCAGCAGCTTAGGATCGGGGAGAGGAACAGATACGCAGTATTTT.